Listed below are T cell receptor beta chains from one sample, sequenced in a study of shared clonotypes between healthy human individuals. Method: immunoSEQ multiplex PCR; TCRdb's copy keeps in-frame clones and lacks some. The sample has around 1.1 million clones, around three quarters seen once; the top ten hold 0.5% to 0.65%. The specimen was memory CD4+ T cells from PBMCs. The receptor source for this set is a young man in good health. Some clones in this sample may be carry-over from other donors' samples. Each CDR3 is given with its conserved first and last residue. A D gene is named only where the DNA matches it firmly.

j_call: TRBJ2-2
v_call: TRBV29-1
d_call: TRBD2
cdr3_aa: CSVGSGRDTGELFF

j_call: TRBJ2-2
v_call: TRBV7-9
d_call: .
cdr3_aa: CASSLAETNTGELFF

j_call: TRBJ2-7
v_call: TRBV7-9
d_call: .
cdr3_aa: CASSLGGVGESYEQYF

j_call: TRBJ2-1
v_call: TRBV6-5
d_call: TRBD2
cdr3_aa: CASTSGILNEQFF

j_call: TRBJ2-6
v_call: TRBV6-5
d_call: .
cdr3_aa: CASSYGVRPGANVLTF

j_call: TRBJ2-7
v_call: TRBV5-1
d_call: .
cdr3_aa: CASSLVGTFSYEQYF

j_call: TRBJ1-1
v_call: TRBV7-3
d_call: .
cdr3_aa: CASSHGYLMNTEAFF

j_call: TRBJ2-3
v_call: TRBV5-5
d_call: .
cdr3_aa: CASSPQRPDTQYF

j_call: TRBJ2-5
v_call: TRBV18
d_call: TRBD2
cdr3_aa: CASSLLHQREGTQYF

j_call: TRBJ1-2
v_call: TRBV6-6
d_call: .
cdr3_aa: CASTETGYGYTF

j_call: TRBJ2-3
v_call: TRBV5-1
d_call: .
cdr3_aa: CASATSGGTDTQYF

j_call: TRBJ2-6
v_call: TRBV28
d_call: .
cdr3_aa: CASSLWAGDGANVLTF

j_call: TRBJ1-1
v_call: TRBV7-3
d_call: TRBD1
cdr3_aa: CASSLKGQGNSEAFF

j_call: TRBJ2-4
v_call: TRBV11-2
d_call: TRBD2
cdr3_aa: CASSLGREGRAKNIQYF

j_call: TRBJ1-2
v_call: TRBV27
d_call: .
cdr3_aa: CASSGRVGYGYTF

j_call: TRBJ2-7
v_call: TRBV23-1
d_call: TRBD1
cdr3_aa: CARDRVGQGYEQYF

j_call: TRBJ1-1
v_call: TRBV27
d_call: .
cdr3_aa: CASSVNRATEAFF

j_call: TRBJ1-1
v_call: TRBV28
d_call: TRBD1
cdr3_aa: CASRPADRGNTEAFF

j_call: TRBJ2-2
v_call: TRBV7-2
d_call: .
cdr3_aa: CASSLVRDTGELFF

j_call: TRBJ2-2
v_call: TRBV29-1
d_call: TRBD1
cdr3_aa: CSVGSGQGARIGELFF

j_call: TRBJ2-7
v_call: TRBV28
d_call: .
cdr3_aa: CASSLSLAINEQYF

j_call: TRBJ2-1
v_call: TRBV30
d_call: .
cdr3_aa: CAWAPLVNNEQFF

j_call: TRBJ2-2
v_call: TRBV11-2
d_call: .
cdr3_aa: CASSLGSGGNTGELFF

j_call: TRBJ1-1
v_call: TRBV5-6
d_call: .
cdr3_aa: CASSLRQYTFEAFF

j_call: TRBJ2-6
v_call: TRBV5-6
d_call: .
cdr3_aa: CASSSELRDWESGANVLTF

j_call: TRBJ2-5
v_call: TRBV5-1
d_call: TRBD2
cdr3_aa: CASSLAGSGRYQETQYF

j_call: TRBJ2-3
v_call: TRBV29-1
d_call: TRBD1
cdr3_aa: CSVGTGESTDTQYF

j_call: TRBJ1-2
v_call: TRBV25-1
d_call: .
cdr3_aa: CASSEYGRDGGYTF

j_call: TRBJ1-3
v_call: TRBV5-5
d_call: .
cdr3_aa: CASSLALTDPGNTIYF

j_call: TRBJ2-2
v_call: TRBV18
d_call: TRBD1
cdr3_aa: CASSQGQGNTGELFF

j_call: TRBJ1-4
v_call: TRBV28
d_call: TRBD1
cdr3_aa: CASRSGGFPTNEKLFF

j_call: TRBJ1-2
v_call: TRBV18
d_call: .
cdr3_aa: CASSPITGLDYGYTF

j_call: TRBJ2-6
v_call: TRBV7-3
d_call: TRBD1
cdr3_aa: CASSLRGQSSGANVLTF

j_call: TRBJ1-1
v_call: TRBV20-1
d_call: .
cdr3_aa: CSARGNTEAFF